The 3 T cell receptor beta chains given below trace back to one sample, sequenced in a study of T cells in placental villitis. This was the immunoSEQ v4 assay. TCRdb keeps only in-frame clones here, not all; method: immunoSEQ multiplex PCR. The data show roughly 570 clones, 85% to 95% seen once. Sequences were obtained from placental tissue containing maternal and fetal cells. The receptors derive from a human donor in good health; the placental T cells may come from both mother and fetus.

The V and J genes are TRBV7-6 and TRBJ1-1, with D maybe TRBD1 (5 bases). CDR1 SGHVS and CDR2 FNYEAQ come from the germline V gene. The length of the CDR3 is 14 residues. V dropped 5 bases and J dropped 1 base, with 11 bases sitting between them. Here the CDR3 DNA reads TGTGCCAGCAGCCTCGGGGGTTGGAACACTGAAGCTTTCTTT. This sequence encodes CASSLGGWNTEAFF.

The chain carries TRBV28 and TRBJ1-1; perhaps TRBD1 as D (6 bases). V lost 1 base to trimming and J lost 4 bases, with 13 bases between them. The CDR3 runs 15 residues. Germline CDR1 is MDHEN and CDR2 is SYDVKM. The CDR3 loop reads CASSLYTGKATEAFF. DNA of the CDR3: TGTGCCAGCAGTTTATATACAGGGAAAGCCACTGAAGCTTTCTTT.

The chain combines TRBV6-6 with TRBJ2-7; D is undetermined. The CDR3 runs to 14 residues. Germline V gene sequence: CDR1 MNHNY, CDR2 SVGAGI (reference sequence). V was pared by 0 bases and J by 0 bases, with 6 bases between. The chain's CDR3 is CASSYSAASYEQYV. The DNA of the CDR3 is TGTGCCAGCAGTTACTCGGCAGCCTCCTACGAGCAGTACGTC.